These 9 T cell receptor beta chains share one sample of origin, sequenced in a study of tumor-infiltrating lymphocytes in oesophageal squamous cell carcinoma. MiXCR, run by TCRdb on the PCR reads, gives a single entry per CDR3 protein. The sample consists of just under 20,000 distinct CDR3 sequences, approximately 40% of them appearing once. Sequencing used normal esophageal tissue next to the tumor. The receptors derive from a male donor with esophageal squamous cell carcinoma.

The chain employs TRBV7-9 and TRBJ2-1, with 14 bases aligning to TRBD2. The V gene end was trimmed by 6 bases and the J gene end by 5 bases; junction bases not matched to a gene: 3. CDR3 length equals 15 residues. CDR1 SEHNR and CDR2 FQNEAQ come from the germline V gene (reference sequence). As DNA, the CDR3 is TGTGCCAGCAGAAAGGGACTAGCGGGAGACAATGAGCAGTTCTTC. Its protein is CASRKGLAGDNEQFF. Supplemented by reference TRBV7-9 and TRBJ2-1, the full variable domain reads DTGVSQNPRHKITKRGQNVTFRCDPISEHNRLYWYRQTLGQGPEFLTYFQNEAQLEKSRLLSDRFSAERPKGSFSTLEIQRTEQGDSAMYLCASRKGLAGDNEQFFGPGTRLTVL.

This clonotype was observed many times. The rearrangement links TRBV7-2 to TRBJ2-4; D is uncertain. Per germline, CDR1 SGHTA and CDR2 FQGNSA. Trimming removed 5 bases at V and 6 bases at J, with 17 bases between. This CDR3 is built from 15 residues. The CDR3 spells CASSPDHNKGNIQYF. The CDR3 nucleotides read TGTGCCAGCAGCCCAGACCACAACAAGGGAAACATTCAGTACTTC. Based on the CDR3 plus reference TRBV7-2 and TRBJ2-4, the full variable domain is GAGVSQSPSNKVTEKGKDVELRCDPISGHTALYWYRQSLGQGLEFLIYFQGNSAPDKSGLPSDRFSAERTGGSVSTLTIQRTQQEDSAVYLCASSPDHNKGNIQYFGAGTRLSVL.

Points on this clonotype: This may be a read error: a much more frequent sequence differs by one nucleotide. The V gene is TRBV10-1, the J gene TRBJ1-2; 11 nucleotides agree with TRBD1. The end of the DNA fits TRBJ2-1 better, so the J call may be wrong. Germline loops: CDR1 WNHNN, CDR2 SYGVQD (reference sequence). The CDR3 extends over 15 amino acids. In nucleotides, the CDR3 is TGCGCCAGCAGTGAGTCAGGGACAGGGGGATTCGAGCAGTTCTTC. It is translated as CASSESGTGGFEQFF.

This clonotype was counted once. The chain links TRBV7-2 to TRBJ2-3; 7 positions match TRBD2. J was trimmed by 5 bases and V by 3 bases; bases with no gene match: 11. This CDR3 has 16 amino acids. Per germline, CDR1 SGHTA and CDR2 FQGNSA. The CDR3 bases are TGTGCCAGCAGCTTGGAGGGCGGGAGCGGGGTAGATACGCAGTATTTT. Translation: CASSLEGGSGVDTQYF.

About this clonotype: The limits of the CDR3 on the DNA are not certain, so only TCRdb's listed CDR3 is given. The chain combines TRBV5-5 with TRBJ2-6; the tabulated D call, TRBD1, remains unverified against the DNA. From germline, CDR1 is SGHKS and CDR2 YYEKEE (reference sequence). From its first to its last residue, the CDR3 has 17 amino acids. The CDR3 sequence is CASSPVGGRGLWLHLRF.

This chain connects TRBV6-6 to TRBJ2-4, with TRBD1 as a possible D gene (7 bases). The J call is doubtful: the DNA matches TRBJ2-7 better. The CDR3 consists of 15 residues. Germline assignment: CDR1 MNHNY and CDR2 SVGAGI (reference sequence). The CDR3 DNA follows: TGTGCCAGCTCCAGGGGGGATACAGGGGCCTACGAGCAGTACTTC. This gives the protein CASSRGDTGAYEQYF.

V usage is TRBV7-9 and J usage is TRBJ2-1; TRBD1 aligns across 8 bases. The DNA end lines up better with TRBJ2-7; the J call may be wrong. The CDR3 contains 14 residues. From germline, CDR1 is SEHNR and CDR2 FQNEAQ (reference sequence). The CDR3 sequence: CASSLGTGSHEQYF. CDR3 DNA: TGTGCCAGCAGCTTAGGGACAGGGAGCCACGAGCAGTACTTC.

This clonotype has more than one count but fewer than ten. J is TRBJ1-5 and V is TRBV19, with 8 bases that match TRBD1. The J segment lost 4 bases and the V segment lost 4 bases, leaving 9 bases of the junction unmatched. Germline V gives CDR1 LNHDA, CDR2 SQIVND (reference sequence). The CDR3 sequence is 16 residues long. In nucleotides, the CDR3 is TGTGCCAGTAGTACAAGACAGGGGCGGACGAATCAGCCCCAGCATTTT. This sequence encodes CASSTRQGRTNQPQHF.

The chain uses TRBV7-2 and TRBJ2-7; possible D gene TRBD1, 6 bases. The CDR3 runs 15 residues. Between the trimmed V and J ends, which lost 4 bases and 0 bases, there was a span of 13 bases. Germline V gives CDR1 SGHTA, CDR2 FQGNSA. CDR3 loop: CASSSTGSSSYEQYF. DNA of the CDR3: TGTGCCAGCAGCTCTACAGGGTCTAGCTCCTACGAGCAGTACTTC.